This TCR beta chain was identified during a study of cytomegalovirus exposure and HLA in healthy donors. The overall study: Of the donors genotyped, a few hundred in all, 80% to 85% fell in the Caucasian-associated ancestry cluster. Whole-study findings and limits: Rarity marked most TCR sequences, yet some public TCRs occurred in many donors.

It was with 60 Vbeta and 13 Jbeta primers that the PCR ran. Source study methods: About 10 million shared chains were among the roughly 80 million unique TCR beta chains that a later analysis counted. Method: immunoSEQ multiplex PCR; TCRdb's copy keeps in-frame clones and lacks some. V and J calls and clone size are copied from that table; D and trimming were computed from the DNA. Of some 65,000 clones in the sample, roughly 75% are singletons; the top ten hold approximately 20%. Trimming shortened V by 4 bases and J by 5 bases, and 8 bases separated the two germline ends. Germline assignment: CDR1 SEHNR and CDR2 FQNEAQ (reference sequence). The CDR3 extends over 12 amino acids. Donors likely had unrecorded immune exposures despite being nominally healthy when sampled. About this clone itself: Its antigen is unknown.

Sequencing input: PBMCs. The gene calls are TRBV7-9 and TRBJ1-1, with D possibly matching TRBD1 (5 bases). This TCR was recovered from a woman in her 40s in good health and CMV-seropositive. CDR3 protein: CASSYRGTEAFF. CDR3 bases: TGTGCCAGCAGCTATCGGGGGACTGAAGCTTTCTTT.